Listed below are T cell receptor beta chains from one sample, sequenced in a study of shared clonotypes between healthy human individuals. The repertoire was sequenced with immunoSEQ multiplex PCR; TCRdb's copy has only in-frame clones and lacks some. The sample includes around 510,000 clones, around 76% of them seen just once. Sequenced material: PBMCs. The source of these receptors is a woman in her thirties or forties in good health. Some clones in this sample may be carry-over from other donors' samples. The conserved cysteine and the conserved F or W are not part of the CDR3 here. Fields, in order: V gene, CDR3 protein.

>TRBV5-1
ASSFGGTGDIQY
>TRBV6-5
ASSYSISSYNSPLH
>TRBV7-9
ASSPRGAYQETQY
>TRBV18
ASSPLASGDDSYEQY
>TRBV4-2
ASSQVGGLAGGSEQY
>TRBV30
AWDPGLATGEQY
>TRBV18
ASSPSQGAGQPQH
>TRBV6-1
ASSGPSGQFYEQY
>TRBV28
ASTPVGTTYEQY
>TRBV7-2
ASSLGGASYEQY
>TRBV2
ASTLDPGDTGELF